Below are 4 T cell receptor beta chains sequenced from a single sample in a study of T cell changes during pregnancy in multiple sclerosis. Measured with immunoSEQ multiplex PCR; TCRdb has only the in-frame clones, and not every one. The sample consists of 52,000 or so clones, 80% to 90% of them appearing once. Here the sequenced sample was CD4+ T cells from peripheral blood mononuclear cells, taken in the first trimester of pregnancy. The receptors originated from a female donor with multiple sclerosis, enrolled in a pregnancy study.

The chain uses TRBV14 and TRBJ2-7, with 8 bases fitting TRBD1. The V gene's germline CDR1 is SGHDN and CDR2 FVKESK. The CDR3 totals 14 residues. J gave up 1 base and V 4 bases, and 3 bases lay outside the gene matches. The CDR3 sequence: CASSPDRASYEQYF. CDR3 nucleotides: TGTGCCAGCAGCCCGGACAGGGCATCCTACGAGCAGTACTTC.

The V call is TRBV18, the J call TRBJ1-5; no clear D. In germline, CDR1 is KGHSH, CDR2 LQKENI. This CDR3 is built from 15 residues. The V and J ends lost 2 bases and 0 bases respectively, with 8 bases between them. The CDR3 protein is CASSPNTHSNQPQHF. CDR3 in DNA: TGTGCCAGCTCACCAAACACACATAGCAATCAGCCCCAGCATTTT. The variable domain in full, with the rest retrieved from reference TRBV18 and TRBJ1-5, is NAGVMQNPRHLVRRRGQEARLRCSPMKGHSHVYWYRQLPEEGLKFMVYLQKENIIDESGMPKERFSAEFPKEGPSILRIQQVVRGDSAAYFCASSPNTHSNQPQHFGDGTRLSIL.

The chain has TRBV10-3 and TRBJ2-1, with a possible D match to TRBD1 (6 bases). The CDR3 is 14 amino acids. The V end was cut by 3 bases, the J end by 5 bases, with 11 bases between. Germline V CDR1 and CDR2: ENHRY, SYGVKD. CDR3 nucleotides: TGTGCCATCAGTGAACTAGGGGACAACAATGAGCAGTTCTTC. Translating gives CAISELGDNNEQFF.

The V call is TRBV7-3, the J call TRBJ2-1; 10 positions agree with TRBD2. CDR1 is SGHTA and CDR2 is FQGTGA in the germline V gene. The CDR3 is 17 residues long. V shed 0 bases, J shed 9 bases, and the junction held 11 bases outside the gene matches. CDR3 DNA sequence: TGTGCCAGCAGCTTAACGCGGAGCGGGAGGGCCGGGAGTGAGCAGTTCTTC. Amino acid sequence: CASSLTRSGRAGSEQFF.